This is a list of T cell receptor beta chains from one sample in a study of blood T cell repertoires in COVID-19. Data came from immunoSEQ multiplex PCR; TCRdb stores just in-frame clones and leaves some out. The data contain approximately 60,000 clones, more than 65% of them seen just once; the ten biggest clones take up about 20%. Material for sequencing was peripheral blood. The origin of the receptors is a woman older than 75 with active or convalescent COVID-19. The CDR3 runs from the conserved cysteine through the conserved F or W. Fields, in order: clone size, CDR3 length, D gene, J gene, V gene, CDR3 DNA, CDR3 protein. D genes are given only for firm matches. For some rows the clone size is stated as once, few or many, or as a class when expanded; others skip it.

>NA|16|TRBD1|TRBJ1-4|TRBV5-1
TGCGCCAGCAGCCTACTATCCGGGACAGGGGATGAAAAACTGTTTTTT
CASSLLSGTGDEKLFF
>few|15|NA|TRBJ2-5|TRBV10-1
TGCGCCAGCAGTGAAACCGGGACTTCGCAAGAGACCCAGTACTTC
CASSETGTSQETQYF
>many|12|NA|TRBJ1-2|TRBV30
TGTGCCTGGACGTCAGGGATGGGCGGCTACACCTTC
CAWTSGMGGYTF
>few|11|NA|TRBJ2-7|TRBV25-1
TGTGCCAGCAGGGCCGGGTACGAGCAGTACTTC
CASRAGYEQYF
>NA|15|NA|TRBJ1-2|TRBV5-4
TGTGCCAGCAGCTTCCCAGGGGCCACCAACTATGGCTACACCTTC
CASSFPGATNYGYTF
>NA|15|TRBD1|TRBJ1-2|TRBV28
TGTGCCAGCAGTCCCTATCGGCCGACAGGGTATGGCTACACCTTC
CASSPYRPTGYGYTF
>NA|15|TRBD2|TRBJ2-7|TRBV6-5
TGTGCCAGCAGGCTGACTAGCGGGGGATCCTACGAGCAGTACTTC
CASRLTSGGSYEQYF
>NA|13|TRBD1|TRBJ1-6|TRBV12-3/TRBV12-4
TGTGCCAGCAACGGACAGGTTAATTCACCCCTCCACTTT
CASNGQVNSPLHF
>few|18|TRBD1|TRBJ1-5|TRBV6-1
TGTGCCAGCAGTGACCCCCATGGAGGGGGCCATAGCAATCAGCCCCAGCATTTT
CASSDPHGGGHSNQPQHF
>NA|13|TRBD1|TRBJ1-1|TRBV5-1
TGCGCCAGCAGCTTGGCGGACAGGGGAGAAGCTTTCTTT
CASSLADRGEAFF
>few|15|NA|TRBJ1-2|TRBV4-1
TGCGCCAGCAGCCAATTAACGGGGGGCACCTATGGCTACACCTTC
CASSQLTGGTYGYTF
>NA|16|TRBD2|TRBJ2-3|TRBV11-2
TGTGCCAGCAGCTCCCGGGGGGGAGGGAACACAGATACGCAGTATTTT
CASSSRGGGNTDTQYF
>once|16|TRBD1|TRBJ1-1|TRBV5-6
TGTGCCAGCGGATACAGGGGGCAATGGGGTGGCACTGAAGCTTTCTTT
CASGYRGQWGGTEAFF
>NA|16|NA|TRBJ2-7|TRBV6-5
TGTGCCAGCAGTTACTTTAGGGGCGGATATTCCTACGAGCAGTACTTC
CASSYFRGGYSYEQYF
>NA|10|NA|TRBJ1-3|TRBV24-1
TGTGCCACCAGTGGACAGTCCTTATATTTT
CATSGQSLYF
>NA|13|NA|TRBJ1-1|TRBV5-1
TGCGCCAGCAGCTTGTTTGGGAGCACTGAAGCTTTCTTT
CASSLFGSTEAFF
>NA|15|NA|TRBJ1-2|TRBV6-5
TGTGCCAGCACCCCGGGGGGCACCCTAGACTATGGCTACACCTTC
CASTPGGTLDYGYTF
>NA|14|TRBD2|TRBJ2-7|TRBV13
TGTGCCAGCAGCTCGCGACTAGCGTACTACGAGCAGTACTTC
CASSSRLAYYEQYF
>NA|13|NA|TRBJ1-2|TRBV5-6
TGTGCCAGCAGCTTGGCCACAGGGTTGGGCTACACCTTC
CASSLATGLGYTF
>NA|13|NA|TRBJ2-1|TRBV6-5
TGTGCCAGCGGTAGCGAGAGTAGGAATGAGCAGTTCTTC
CASGSESRNEQFF
>NA|14|NA|TRBJ2-4|TRBV7-9
TGTGCCAGCAGCTTAGCTGAGGCCAAAAACATTCAGTACTTC
CASSLAEAKNIQYF
>many|14|NA|TRBJ2-2|TRBV5-5
TGTGCCAGCAGCTTAGGGGTTTCAGTCGGGGAGCTGTTTTTT
CASSLGVSVGELFF
>NA|14|NA|TRBJ1-3|TRBV12-5
TGTGCTAGTGGTCTACCAGGGTCTGGAAACACCATATATTTT
CASGLPGSGNTIYF
>NA|14|TRBD1|TRBJ1-6|TRBV19
TGTGCCAGTGGCTGGGACAGGGTTAATTCACCCCTCCACTTT
CASGWDRVNSPLHF
>NA|14|NA|TRBJ1-4|TRBV19
TGTGCCAGTAGTCCTCCACCCGCCGGGGAAAAACTGTTTTTT
CASSPPPAGEKLFF
>NA|13|NA|TRBJ2-3|TRBV29-1
TGCAGCGTTGAAAGGACGGGGACAGATACGCAGTATTTT
CSVERTGTDTQYF
>NA|16|TRBD1|TRBJ1-2|TRBV19
TGTGCCAGTAGTATAGTAGGGACAGGGGATCGGCGTGGCTACACCTTC
CASSIVGTGDRRGYTF
>NA|16|NA|TRBJ1-5|TRBV3-1/TRBV3-2
TGTGCCAGCAGCCAAGATCTTCCCGGCAGGCTGGGGCCCCAGCATTTT
CASSQDLPGRLGPQHF
>many|16|TRBD2|TRBJ2-1|TRBV2
TGTGCCAGCAGTGCCCAACTAGCGGAAGGACTGAATGAGCAGTTCTTC
CASSAQLAEGLNEQFF
>NA|16|NA|TRBJ2-4|TRBV3-1/TRBV3-2
TGTGCCAGCAGCCATGGCAGAATCTTAGCCAAAAACATTCAGTACTTC
CASSHGRILAKNIQYF
>NA|16|TRBD2|TRBJ2-3|TRBV5-8
TGTGCCAGCAGCTTGGTGGGACTAGGGACCACAGATACGCAGTATTTT
CASSLVGLGTTDTQYF
>NA|17|NA|TRBJ2-6|TRBV7-6
TGTGCCAGCAGCTTACAGGACAAGGGCACTGGGGCCAACGTCCTGACTTTC
CASSLQDKGTGANVLTF
>NA|16|TRBD1|TRBJ2-2|TRBV10-1
TGCGCCAGCAGTGAGACCGGACAGGGTAGAACCGGGGAGCTGTTTTTT
CASSETGQGRTGELFF
>NA|16|NA|TRBJ1-4|TRBV5-1
TGCGCCAGCAGCCTGGGGGCGACTACAACTAATGAAAAACTGTTTTTT
CASSLGATTTNEKLFF
>NA|15|NA|TRBJ2-1|TRBV5-4
TGTGCCAGCAGCCGGGTCTCGACCCGGGGCAATGAGCAGTTCTTC
CASSRVSTRGNEQFF
>NA|15|TRBD2|TRBJ2-1|TRBV7-6
TGTGCCAGCAGCCGGGGCGGGGGGGCCAACGGTGAGCAGTTCTTC
CASSRGGGANGEQFF
>NA|16|TRBD1|TRBJ1-3|TRBV5-1
TGCGCCAGCAGCTTGGGAATGGACAGGGCCGGAAACACCATATATTTT
CASSLGMDRAGNTIYF
>NA|16|TRBD1|TRBJ1-1|TRBV5-1
TGCGCCAGCAGCCCAACAGGGGGCGGTTTGAACACTGAAGCTTTCTTT
CASSPTGGGLNTEAFF
>NA|13|NA|TRBJ1-1|TRBV4-2
TGTGCCAGCAGCCAAGCGACTACCGACCAAGCTTTCTTT
CASSQATTDQAFF
>once|16|NA|TRBJ1-6|TRBV5-4
TGTGCCAGCAGCTCCCCGGGATTAGGCCGAAATTCACCCCTCCACTTT
CASSSPGLGRNSPLHF
>once|13|NA|TRBJ2-3|TRBV5-6
TGTGCAAGCCACCGGGAGAGCACAGATACGCAGTATTTT
CASHRESTDTQYF
>NA|15|TRBD1|TRBJ2-2|TRBV7-3
TGTGCCAGCGCCCGGGACAGGGATTTCGCCGGGGAGCTGTTTTTT
CASARDRDFAGELFF
>NA|14|NA|TRBJ1-5|TRBV15
TGTGCCACCAGCAGAGGGCAAGGGGATCAGCCCCAGCATTTT
CATSRGQGDQPQHF
>NA|17|TRBD2|TRBJ2-5|TRBV7-3
TGTGCCAGCAGCTCCACCGGGACTAGCGGGGGGGCGGAGACCCAGTACTTC
CASSSTGTSGGAETQYF
>many|15|TRBD1|TRBJ1-2|TRBV6-2/TRBV6-3
TGTGCCAGCAGTAGCCAACCGGGACAGCGGGCGGGCTACACCTTC
CASSSQPGQRAGYTF
>NA|20|NA|TRBJ2-3|TRBV3-1/TRBV3-2
TGTGCCAGCAGCCAAGATTTGGCGGGGGCACGCCAAACCCCCACAGATACGCAGTATTTT
CASSQDLAGARQTPTDTQYF
>NA|15|NA|TRBJ1-3|TRBV7-8
TGTGCCAGCGGCTCTATGGCAGGGGTGATAAACACCATATATTTT
CASGSMAGVINTIYF
>NA|13|NA|TRBJ1-5|TRBV6-5
TGTGCCAGCACCGACAGGAGCAATCAGCCCCAGCATTTT
CASTDRSNQPQHF
>NA|15|TRBD2|TRBJ2-3|TRBV19
TGTGCCAGTAGTATTGAACTAGCGGGGGCAGATACGCAGTATTTT
CASSIELAGADTQYF
>NA|14|NA|TRBJ1-1|TRBV11-2
TGTGCCAGCAGCTTAAACCCACAGTCCAGGGTAGCTTTCTTT
CASSLNPQSRVAFF
>NA|15|TRBD1|TRBJ2-5|TRBV11-3
TGTGCCAGCAGCTCCAGGACAGGGGCTCAAGAGACCCAGTACTTC
CASSSRTGAQETQYF